This TCR beta chain derives from a study of blood T cell repertoires in COVID-19. On the study more broadly: COVID-19 samples collected from the United States, Italy and Spain covered acute and convalescent phases.

TCRdb's table, derived via immunoSEQ multiplex PCR, lists solely in-frame clones and lacks some. The sample carries some 150,000 clones, roughly 81% recorded once. V was pared by 8 bases and J by 7 bases, with 17 bases between. This CDR3 has 14 residues. Germline CDR1 and CDR2: SGHVS and FNYEAQ. This clone occurred a few times. This sequence originates from a human donor with acute or convalescent COVID-19. The donor label of this sample is uncertain. This sequence joins TRBV7-6 and TRBJ1-4; D remains ambiguous. The sequencing sample was made of peripheral blood. This CDR3 reads CASAGGIRSEKLFF. The CDR3 DNA reads TGTGCCAGCGCCGGAGGCATCCGCAGTGAAAAACTGTTTTTT.